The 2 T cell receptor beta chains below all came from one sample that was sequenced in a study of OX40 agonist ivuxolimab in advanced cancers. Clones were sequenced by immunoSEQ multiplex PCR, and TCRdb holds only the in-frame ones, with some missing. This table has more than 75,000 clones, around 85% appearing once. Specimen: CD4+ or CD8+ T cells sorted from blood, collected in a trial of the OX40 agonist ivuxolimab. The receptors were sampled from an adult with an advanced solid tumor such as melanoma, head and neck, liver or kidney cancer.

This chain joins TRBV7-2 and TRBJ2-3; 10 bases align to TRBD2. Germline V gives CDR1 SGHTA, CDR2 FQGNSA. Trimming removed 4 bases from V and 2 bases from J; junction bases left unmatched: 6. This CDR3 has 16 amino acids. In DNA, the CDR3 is TGTGCCAGCAGCTCCCAGCGGGAGGGCCCCACAGATACGCAGTATTTT. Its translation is CASSSQREGPTDTQYF.

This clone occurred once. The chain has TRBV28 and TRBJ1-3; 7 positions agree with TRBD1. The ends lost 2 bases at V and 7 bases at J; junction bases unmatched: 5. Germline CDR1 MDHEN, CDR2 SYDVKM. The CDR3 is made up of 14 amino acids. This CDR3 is CASSLGAGGNTIYF. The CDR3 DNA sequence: TGTGCCAGCAGTTTAGGGGCAGGGGGTAACACCATATATTTT.